Listed here are 14 T cell receptor beta chains from one sample, sequenced in a study of blood T cell repertoires in COVID-19. Generated by immunoSEQ multiplex PCR, the TCRdb table keeps only in-frame clones and is missing some. Of approximately 220,000 clones in the sample, about 80% were seen once. Material for sequencing was peripheral blood. These TCRs come from a woman aged 25 to 39 who had recovered from COVID-19.

The chain couples TRBV5-6 to TRBJ1-6; D is uncertain. The V end was cut by 0 bases, the J end by 7 bases, with 8 bases between. CDR1 is SGHDT, CDR2 YYEEEE, per germline. The CDR3 length is 14 residues. The CDR3 sequence is CASSLVAGNSPLHF. Here the CDR3 DNA reads TGTGCCAGCAGCTTGGTCGCAGGCAATTCACCCCTCCACTTT.

The V gene is TRBV5-1, the J gene TRBJ2-2; 9 bases match TRBD1. The trim removed 3 bases at V and 0 bases at J, leaving 6 bases unmatched. There are 17 residues in the CDR3. Per the germline V gene, CDR1 is SGHRS and CDR2 is YFSETQ. Here the CDR3 DNA reads TGCGCCAGCAGCTGGGACAGGGAGGCCGCGAACACCGGGGAGCTGTTTTTT. Amino acid sequence: CASSWDREAANTGELFF. Supplemented by reference TRBV5-1 and TRBJ2-2, the full variable domain reads KAGVTQTPRYLIKTRGQQVTLSCSPISGHRSVSWYQQTPGQGLQFLFEYFSETQRNKGNFPGRFSGRQFSNSRSEMNVSTLELGDSALYLCASSWDREAANTGELFFGEGSRLTVL.

V is TRBV5-1 and J is TRBJ2-1; D possibly corresponds to TRBD2 (5 bases). The germline V and J ends were trimmed by 4 bases and 4 bases, with 9 bases remaining between them. In germline, CDR1 is SGHRS, CDR2 YFSETQ. The CDR3 covers 13 residues. The CDR3 bases are TGCGCCAGCAGCACGGGAACGTACAATGAGCAGTTCTTC. Translation gives CASSTGTYNEQFF.

This chain uses TRBV6-5 with TRBJ2-5; TRBD2 aligns across 13 bases. The CDR3 has 15 amino acids. Germline CDR1 MNHEY, CDR2 SVGAGI. J was trimmed by 14 bases and V by 2 bases; bases with no gene match: 11. The CDR3 DNA reads as TGTGCCAGCAGTTACCAGACTAGCGGGAGGTCTCCACGTTACTTC. This codes for CASSYQTSGRSPRYF.

CDR3 bases: TGTGCCAGCAGCTTAAATGACAGGGGGGCAGATACGCAGTATTTT. Its translation: CASSLNDRGADTQYF. The chain has TRBV13 and TRBJ2-3; TRBD1 matches 9 bases. The germline gives CDR1 PRHDT, CDR2 FYEKMQ (reference sequence). The CDR3 is 15 amino acids. The ends lost 2 bases at V and 4 bases at J; junction bases unmatched: 4.

This clone occurred a few times. The rearrangement links TRBV5-1 to TRBJ2-7, with a tentative D call TRBD1 (5 bases). Germline CDR1 reads SGHRS; CDR2 reads YFSETQ. Trimming left V 2 bases short and J 3 bases short, with 12 bases between. The CDR3 totals 14 residues. CDR3 in DNA: TGCGCCAGCAGCTTCGACAGCCGTCTCTACGAGCAGTACTTC. It is translated as CASSFDSRLYEQYF.

This chain connects TRBV28 to TRBJ1-4; tentative D call: TRBD1 (6 bases). V lost 8 bases to trimming and J lost 7 bases, with 17 bases between them. Per the germline V gene, CDR1 is MDHEN and CDR2 is SYDVKM. CDR3 length: 14 amino acids. The CDR3 region has the DNA TGTGCCAGCTCCTACGGGACACGGGGTGAAAAACTGTTTTTT. This translates into CASSYGTRGEKLFF. Full variable domain (rest looked up from reference TRBV28 and TRBJ1-4): DVKVTQSSRYLVKRTGEKVFLECVQDMDHENMFWYRQDPGLGLRLIYFSYDVKMKEKGDIPEGYSVSREKKERFSLILESASTNQTSMYLCASSYGTRGEKLFFGSGTQLSVL.

This clone was counted between two and nine times. V is TRBV28 and J is TRBJ2-7; 11 bases match TRBD2. CDR1 and CDR2 (germline): MDHEN, SYDVKM. This CDR3 comprises 13 residues. V shed 8 bases and J 4 bases; nucleotides not matched to a gene: 4. The CDR3 DNA is TGTGCCAGCCTAGCGGGAGGTCAGTACGAGCAGTACTTC. Translating it yields CASLAGGQYEQYF. The full variable domain, rest sourced from reference TRBV28 and TRBJ2-7, is DVKVTQSSRYLVKRTGEKVFLECVQDMDHENMFWYRQDPGLGLRLIYFSYDVKMKEKGDIPEGYSVSREKKERFSLILESASTNQTSMYLCASLAGGQYEQYFGPGTRLTVT.

This clone has just one count. J is TRBJ2-6 and V is TRBV10-3; 9 bases match TRBD1. Losses at the gene ends were 6 bases for V and 2 bases for J; bases not matched to a gene: 11. Germline V gene data show CDR1 as ENHRY and CDR2 as SYGVKD. The CDR3 covers 18 residues. In DNA form, the CDR3 reads TGTGCCATCAGCGGTCCCGGGACAGGGAAACCTGGGGCCAACGTCCTGACTTTC. Protein: CAISGPGTGKPGANVLTF.

The chain uses TRBV29-1 and TRBJ2-3; 10 positions agree with TRBD2. The ends lost 2 bases at V and 4 bases at J; junction bases unmatched: 9. The CDR3 extends over 16 amino acids. Germline CDR1 reads SQVTM; CDR2 reads ANQGSEA. The DNA of the CDR3 is TGCAGCGTTGAACGAACTAGCGGGATCCACGCAGATACGCAGTATTTT. Protein sequence: CSVERTSGIHADTQYF.

This clone was seen more than once but under ten times. V and J are TRBV5-1 and TRBJ1-4, with TRBD1 matching over 9 bases. Trimming cost V 4 bases and J 7 bases; bases outside gene matches: 5. Germline V lookup: CDR1 SGHRS, CDR2 YFSETQ. The CDR3 spans 14 residues. Here the CDR3 DNA reads TGCGCCAGCAGCGCGGGACAGGGTATTGAAAAACTGTTTTTT. Residues: CASSAGQGIEKLFF.

The CDR3, as DNA: TGTGCCAGCAGCACCGACGGGTCTAATGAAAAACTGTTTTTT. It encodes CASSTDGSNEKLFF. The chain has TRBV9 and TRBJ1-4; D call uncertain. The CDR3 length is 14 residues. V was shortened by 4 bases and J by 3 bases, with 10 bases between the two germline ends. The germline V gene encodes CDR1 SGDLS and CDR2 YYNGEE.

V usage is TRBV24-1 and J usage is TRBJ2-7, with D possibly being TRBD2 (5 bases). Germline V gene sequence: CDR1 KGHDR, CDR2 SFDVKD. Trimming removed 3 bases at V and 7 bases at J, with 12 bases between. This CDR3 is 13 amino acids long. The CDR3 spells CATSDPRRREQYF. The DNA of the CDR3 is TGTGCCACCAGTGATCCGCGACGGAGGGAGCAGTACTTC.

DNA of the CDR3: TGCAGTGCTAGGGCCCCTCTTGAGCAGTTCTTC. Its translation is CSARAPLEQFF. The chain links TRBV20-1 to TRBJ2-1; no clear D. Germline CDR1 reads DFQATT; CDR2 reads SNEGSKA (reference sequence). This CDR3 spans 11 amino acids. The V end was cut by 3 bases, the J end by 9 bases, with 9 bases between.